This record covers a single T cell receptor beta chain. The sample belongs to a study of technical replicates of blood from several donors. Profiled with immunoSEQ multiplex PCR; TCRdb holds only in-frame clones, not every one. The profile shows about 73,000 clones, roughly 93% of them singletons. The length of the CDR3 is 12 residues. Germline lookup yields CDR1 SEHNR and CDR2 FQNEAQ (reference sequence). The V segment lost 4 bases and the J segment 9 bases; nucleotides outside the gene matches: 0. Sequenced sample: T cells isolated from PBMCs. The chain employs TRBV7-9 and TRBJ2-1; TRBD1 matches 10 bases. This receptor was obtained from a human donor in good health. The CDR3 here is CASSWTGGEQFF. CDR3 coding DNA: TGTGCCAGCAGCTGGACAGGGGGTGAGCAGTTCTTC. Full variable domain (outside the CDR3, taken from reference TRBV7-9 and TRBJ2-1): DTGVSQNPRHKITKRGQNVTFRCDPISEHNRLYWYRQTLGQGPEFLTYFQNEAQLEKSRLLSDRFSAERPKGSFSTLEIQRTEQGDSAMYLCASSWTGGEQFFGPGTRLTVL.